Presented here are 24 T cell receptor beta chains from one specimen sequenced in a study of OX40 agonist ivuxolimab in advanced cancers. Repertoires were generated with immunoSEQ multiplex PCR, while TCRdb's copy carries only in-frame clones and drops some. Of fewer than 45,000 clones detected, roughly 81% appear once; the ten largest clones hold roughly a sixth. Sequenced material: CD4+ or CD8+ T cells sorted from blood, taken in a trial of the OX40 agonist ivuxolimab. The receptors originated from an adult with an advanced solid tumor such as melanoma, head and neck, liver or kidney cancer.

This clone was detected only a few times. The J gene is TRBJ1-2, the V gene TRBV27, with TRBD1 matching 8 bases. CDR3 size: 16 residues. J gave up 4 bases and V 4 bases, and 11 bases lay outside the gene matches. Germline V lookup: CDR1 MNHEY, CDR2 SMNVEV (reference sequence). This CDR3 is CASSYQTGTGTYGYTF. DNA for the CDR3: TGTGCCAGCAGTTATCAAACCGGGACAGGCACCTATGGCTACACCTTC.

This clone is medium-sized. This sequence joins TRBV4-3 and TRBJ1-1; no clear D gene. V shed 0 bases and J shed 1 base, with 9 bases lying between them. CDR1 LGHNA and CDR2 YSLEER come from the germline V gene. The length of the CDR3 is 15 residues. CDR3 bases: TGCGCCAGCAGCCAAGAGTATTCGGCGAACACTGAAGCTTTCTTT. This encodes CASSQEYSANTEAFF.

The table lists this clone with a few counts. This rearrangement joins TRBV14 to TRBJ2-5; TRBD1 matches at 10 bases. With 4 bases clipped from V and 5 bases from J, the junction kept 4 bases outside the gene matches. The CDR3 is made up of 14 amino acids. CDR1 and CDR2 (germline): SGHDN, FVKESK. The DNA for the CDR3 is TGTGCCAGCAGCCCGACAGGGGGCGGCGAGACCCAGTACTTC. It translates to CASSPTGGGETQYF.

This clone was detected many times. The chain couples TRBV9 to TRBJ2-3; D unclear. The CDR3 is 13 residues long. The V gene lost 0 bases and the J gene lost 5 bases, with 7 bases spanning the gap. The germline V gene encodes CDR1 SGDLS and CDR2 YYNGEE. CDR3 bases: TGTGCCAGCAGCGTAGGCTCGGGAGATACGCAGTATTTT. Its translation: CASSVGSGDTQYF.

This clone appeared a single time. The chain couples TRBV6-5 to TRBJ2-5; D is ambiguous. The DNA end favors TRBJ2-7, so the J call may be wrong. Germline CDR1 reads MNHEY; CDR2 reads SVGAGI. The CDR3 has 13 residues. CDR3 loop: CASSYSMGSEQYF. The CDR3 DNA sequence: TGTGCCAGCAGTTACTCGATGGGTAGCGAGCAGTACTTC.

This clone has a handful of counts. The CDR3 DNA follows: TGTGCCAGCAGTTACCAAGCTTTCAACACTGAAGCTTTCTTT. This sequence encodes CASSYQAFNTEAFF. The chain couples TRBV6-5 to TRBJ1-1; D remains ambiguous. V lost 2 bases to trimming and J lost 2 bases, with 9 bases between them. The V gene's germline CDR1 is MNHEY and CDR2 SVGAGI. This CDR3 spans 14 amino acids.

J is TRBJ2-7 and V is TRBV25-1; tentatively, D is TRBD1 or TRBD2 (5 bases each). Germline V lookup: CDR1 MGHDK, CDR2 SYGVNS. Trimming cost V 1 base and J 0 bases, with 7 bases left between them. The CDR3 runs 14 residues. The CDR3 loop is CASSEWGNSYEQYF. In nucleotides, the CDR3 is TGTGCCAGCAGTGAATGGGGGAACTCCTACGAGCAGTACTTC.

A single count supports this clone. This rearrangement joins TRBV9 to TRBJ2-7; the match to TRBD1 covers 7 bases. This CDR3 is built from 15 residues. In germline, CDR1 is SGDLS, CDR2 YYNGEE. Germline trimming cut 0 bases from V and 3 bases from J; bases unmatched to any gene: 6. The CDR3 DNA reads TGTGCCAGCAGCGTAGGCAACCGACAGGGCTACGAGCAGTACTTC. Protein: CASSVGNRQGYEQYF.

This chain links TRBV7-9 with TRBJ1-5; TRBD1 matches at 9 bases. The CDR3 runs 16 residues. With V trimmed by 5 bases and J by 2 bases, 7 bases remained unmatched. In germline, CDR1 is SEHNR, CDR2 FQNEAQ (reference sequence). The CDR3 nucleotides read TGTGCCAGCAGCGACTGGACAGGGGTTGGCAATCAGCCCCAGCATTTT. The encoded protein is CASSDWTGVGNQPQHF.

This chain uses TRBV27 with TRBJ2-3; D gene unclear. This CDR3 contains 14 residues. The germline V gene encodes CDR1 MNHEY and CDR2 SMNVEV (reference sequence). Trimming stripped 1 base from V and 3 bases from J, with 8 bases between. CDR3 amino acids: CASSLYGITDTQYF. In DNA, the CDR3 is TGTGCCAGCAGTTTATATGGAATTACAGATACGCAGTATTTT.

The genes are TRBV27 and TRBJ1-5, with D tentatively TRBD1 (5 bases). CDR3 length: 13 residues. V lost 8 bases and J 8 bases, leaving 16 bases between the germline ends. Germline V lookup: CDR1 MNHEY, CDR2 SMNVEV (reference sequence). The CDR3 DNA reads as TGTGCCAGCTCGGGACGGGGCGGGAAGCCCCAGCATTTT. Translation gives CASSGRGGKPQHF.

CDR3 coding DNA: TGCGCCAGCAGCCAAGATCTGGGGACAGGGGCTGTGAACACTGAAGCTTTCTTT. Its translation: CASSQDLGTGAVNTEAFF. The rearrangement joins TRBV4-1 to TRBJ1-1; 10 bases are a match to TRBD1. The CDR3 is 18 amino acids. The germline gives CDR1 MGHRA, CDR2 YSYEKL. V was pared by 0 bases and J by 0 bases, with 7 bases of the junction left unmatched.

This chain uses TRBV4-3 with TRBJ1-2; 9 nucleotides line up with TRBD1. After removal of 4 bases from V and 8 bases from J, the junction contained 11 bases not matched to a gene. This CDR3 comprises 15 residues. Germline CDR1 is LGHNA and CDR2 is YSLEER. CDR3 in amino acids: CASSPGSGQGYGYTF. Written as DNA, the CDR3 is TGCGCCAGCAGCCCAGGGTCGGGACAGGGTTACGGCTACACCTTC.

The chain employs TRBV18 and TRBJ1-6; D not certain. The CDR3 consists of 17 residues. The V gene's germline CDR1 is KGHSH and CDR2 LQKENI. The ends were cut back, 5 bases at V and 5 bases at J, with 19 bases in the middle. In nucleotides, the CDR3 is TGTGCCAGCTCATTAAACTCTTTCCTGGGTGATAATTCACCCCTCCACTTT. Amino acids: CASSLNSFLGDNSPLHF.

The gene calls are TRBV14 and TRBJ2-5, with D tentatively TRBD1 (7 bases). Trimming took off 3 bases at V and 6 bases at J, with 17 bases between the two ends. From germline, CDR1 is SGHDN and CDR2 FVKESK. The CDR3 consists of 15 residues. CDR3 region: CASSHPRGDPKTQYF. The CDR3 bases are TGTGCCAGCAGCCATCCCAGGGGGGACCCCAAGACCCAGTACTTC.

This sequence joins TRBV7-6 and TRBJ2-3; D is ambiguous. With 5 bases removed from V and 4 bases from J, the gap between germline ends came to 13 bases. There are 14 residues in the CDR3. Germline lookup yields CDR1 SGHVS and CDR2 FNYEAQ. Written as DNA, the CDR3 is TGTGCCAGCAGCCCGGGCCCCGACGCAGATACGCAGTATTTT. Its protein is CASSPGPDADTQYF.

The chain carries TRBV27 and TRBJ2-1; the D gene is possibly TRBD2 (7 bases). This CDR3 contains 14 residues. Germline CDR1 and CDR2: MNHEY and SMNVEV (reference sequence). V lost 10 bases and J 4 bases, leaving 17 bases between the germline ends. CDR3 in amino acids: CATRGAGIYNEQFF. In DNA form, the CDR3 reads TGTGCCACCCGGGGGGCCGGGATTTACAATGAGCAGTTCTTC.

This clone came up a few times. The gene calls are TRBV5-1 and TRBJ2-3; D perhaps matches TRBD2 (5 bases). Looked up from germline, CDR1 is SGHRS and CDR2 is YFSETQ. Trimming took off 7 bases at V and 3 bases at J, with 15 bases between the two ends. This CDR3 has 14 amino acids. Here the CDR3 DNA reads TGCGCCAGCTACTTGGAGGCTGGTACAGATACGCAGTATTTT. It codes for CASYLEAGTDTQYF.

In its sample, this clone was seen once. J is TRBJ2-1 and V is TRBV7-3; D may be TRBD2 (6 bases). Germline V CDR1 and CDR2: SGHTA, FQGTGA. The V end lost 5 bases, the J end lost 6 bases, and 17 bases lay between the germline ends. There are 15 residues in the CDR3. The CDR3 nucleotides read TGTGCCAGCAGCCACAATTTGGGAGGCCGCAATGAGCAGTTCTTC. It is translated as CASSHNLGGRNEQFF. Supplemented by reference TRBV7-3 and TRBJ2-1, the full variable domain reads GAGVSQTPSNKVTEKGKYVELRCDPISGHTALYWYRQSLGQGPEFLIYFQGTGAADDSGLPNDRFFAVRPEGSVSTLKIQRTERGDSAVYLCASSHNLGGRNEQFFGPGTRLTVL.

V is TRBV4-1 and J is TRBJ1-1, with D uncertain. The CDR3 runs 12 residues. With 11 bases removed from V and 2 bases from J, the gap between germline ends came to 12 bases. Germline V CDR1 and CDR2: MGHRA, YSYEKL. CDR3 amino acids: CAAGRGNTEAFF. Written as DNA, the CDR3 is TGCGCCGCCGGACGGGGAAACACTGAAGCTTTCTTT.

This sequence joins TRBV2 and TRBJ2-3; TRBD2 matches at 10 bases. Germline trimming cut 5 bases from V and 3 bases from J; bases unmatched to any gene: 5. The CDR3 has 15 amino acids. The germline gives CDR1 SNHLY, CDR2 FYNNEI. The CDR3 spells CASSLAGARTDTQYF. The CDR3 nucleotides are TGTGCCAGCAGTCTAGCGGGAGCGAGAACAGATACGCAGTATTTT.

The CDR3, as DNA: TGCAGCGTTGATCTAGGAAGCGACGAGCAGTACTTC. Encoded protein: CSVDLGSDEQYF. The chain recombines TRBV29-1 with TRBJ2-7; D remains ambiguous. This CDR3 is 12 amino acids long. The V gene lost 3 bases and the J gene lost 5 bases, with 11 bases spanning the gap. Germline V gene lookup returns CDR1 SQVTM and CDR2 ANQGSEA.

This chain joins TRBV27 and TRBJ1-2, with D possibly TRBD1 on 5 matching bases. Germline assignment: CDR1 MNHEY and CDR2 SMNVEV (reference sequence). CDR3 length: 15 residues. Trimming stripped 5 bases from V and 5 bases from J, with 18 bases between. CDR3 in DNA: TGTGCCAGCAGTCCTGTCTCCCTACAGGTATATGGCTACACCTTC. This encodes CASSPVSLQVYGYTF.

This CDR3 is CASSVGGGSNYGYTF. DNA for the CDR3: TGTGCCAGCAGCGTAGGAGGGGGGTCGAACTATGGCTACACCTTC. The rearrangement joins TRBV9 to TRBJ1-2, with D perhaps matching TRBD1 (6 bases). CDR1 and CDR2 from the germline V gene are SGDLS and YYNGEE. Deletions cut 0 bases from V and 2 bases from J, with 11 bases between. The CDR3 consists of 15 residues.